The 4 T cell receptor beta chains listed next were all sequenced from one sample in a study of blood T cell repertoires in COVID-19 (dated by TCRdb to about 2020). Library preparation employed the immunoSEQ multiplex PCR assay. TCRdb's version of the immuneACCESS table is confined to in-frame rearrangements and falls short of the full clone set. An unresolved V gene accounts for under half of the shortfall where checked; the remainder is of unknown origin. Across this sample there are roughly 250,000 clones, with roughly nine tenths seen only once. The ten largest make up approximately 7.6% of the sample. The sample was peripheral blood. The receptor set was obtained from a man in his sixties who had recovered from COVID-19.

The rearrangement uses TRBV2 and TRBJ1-1; D is unclear. CDR3 length equals 13 residues. The germline V gene has CDR1 SNHLY and CDR2 FYNNEI. The germline V and J ends were trimmed by 10 bases and 1 base, with 13 bases remaining between them. Here the CDR3 DNA reads TGTGCCACGGTGGGAGCCCCGAACACTGAAGCTTTCTTT. Translation gives CATVGAPNTEAFF.

This chain links TRBV6-5 with TRBJ2-1; 9 nucleotides line up with TRBD2. The J segment lost 9 bases and the V segment lost 7 bases, leaving 10 bases of the junction unmatched. This CDR3 is 14 amino acids long. Germline-derived CDR1 and CDR2 are MNHEY and SVGAGI. The chain's CDR3 is CASKGGGARVEQFF. The DNA of the CDR3 is TGTGCCAGCAAAGGCGGGGGGGCACGGGTTGAGCAGTTCTTC.

The chain employs TRBV15 and TRBJ1-1, with D maybe TRBD1 (5 bases). Germline loops: CDR1 LNHNV, CDR2 YYDKDF (reference sequence). The germline V and J ends were trimmed by 0 bases and 1 base, with 9 bases remaining between them. The CDR3 consists of 15 residues. Here the CDR3 DNA reads TGTGCCACCAGCAGAGAAAATACAGGGAACACTGAAGCTTTCTTT. Translating it yields CATSRENTGNTEAFF.

The V and J genes are TRBV12-5 and TRBJ1-5, with D perhaps TRBD1 (6 bases). Germline V lookup: CDR1 LGHNT, CDR2 FRNRAP. This CDR3 is built from 15 residues. Trimming removed 5 bases at V and 5 bases at J, with 16 bases between. This CDR3 is CASGQQGSEHQPQHF. In DNA form, the CDR3 reads TGTGCTAGTGGTCAACAGGGTAGTGAGCATCAGCCCCAGCATTTT.